This T cell receptor (beta chain) was sequenced in a study of blood T cell repertoires in COVID-19. The wider study: From the United States, Italy and Spain came samples of acute and convalescent COVID-19. The analysed material was cDNA or gDNA that came from T cells, B-cell-depleted T cells, or PBMCs.

Authors' analysis steps: Estimation of nucleated cell counts was performed using reference gene primer amplification. TCRdb's table, derived via immunoSEQ multiplex PCR, lists solely in-frame clones and lacks some. V and J calls and clone size are as listed in that table; D and trimming were resolved from the DNA. The sample contains approximately 68,000 clones, about 88% of which appear only once. The germline V gene has CDR1 SGHRS and CDR2 YFSETQ. V shed 4 bases, J shed 5 bases, and the junction held 8 bases outside the gene matches. The CDR3 extends over 14 amino acids. The clonotype originates from a man between 65 and 79 years old with active or convalescent COVID-19. Sequencing used peripheral blood. This chain uses TRBV5-1 with TRBJ1-1; the match to TRBD1 covers 7 bases. DNA for the CDR3: TGCGCCAGCAGCACCGGACAGGTCGGGACTGAAGCTTTCTTT. Translating it yields CASSTGQVGTEAFF. Drawing the rest from reference TRBV5-1 and TRBJ1-1, the complete variable domain is KAGVTQTPRYLIKTRGQQVTLSCSPISGHRSVSWYQQTPGQGLQFLFEYFSETQRNKGNFPGRFSGRQFSNSRSEMNVSTLELGDSALYLCASSTGQVGTEAFFGQGTRLTVV.